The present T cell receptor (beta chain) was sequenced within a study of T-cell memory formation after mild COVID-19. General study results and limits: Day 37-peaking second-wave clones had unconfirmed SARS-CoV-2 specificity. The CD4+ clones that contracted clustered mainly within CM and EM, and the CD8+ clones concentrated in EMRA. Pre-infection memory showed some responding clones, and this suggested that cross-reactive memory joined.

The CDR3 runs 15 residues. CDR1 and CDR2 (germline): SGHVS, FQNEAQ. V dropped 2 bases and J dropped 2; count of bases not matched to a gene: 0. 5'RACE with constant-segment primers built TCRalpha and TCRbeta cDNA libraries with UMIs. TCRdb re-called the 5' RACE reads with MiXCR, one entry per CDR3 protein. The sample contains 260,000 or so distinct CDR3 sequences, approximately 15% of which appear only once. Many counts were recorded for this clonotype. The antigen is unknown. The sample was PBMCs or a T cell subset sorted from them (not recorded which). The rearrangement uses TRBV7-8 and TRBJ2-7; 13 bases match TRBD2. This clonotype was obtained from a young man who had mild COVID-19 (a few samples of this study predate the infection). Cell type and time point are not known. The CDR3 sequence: CASSLTSGGAYEQYF. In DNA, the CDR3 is TGTGCCAGCAGCTTAACTAGCGGGGGGGCCTACGAGCAGTACTTC.